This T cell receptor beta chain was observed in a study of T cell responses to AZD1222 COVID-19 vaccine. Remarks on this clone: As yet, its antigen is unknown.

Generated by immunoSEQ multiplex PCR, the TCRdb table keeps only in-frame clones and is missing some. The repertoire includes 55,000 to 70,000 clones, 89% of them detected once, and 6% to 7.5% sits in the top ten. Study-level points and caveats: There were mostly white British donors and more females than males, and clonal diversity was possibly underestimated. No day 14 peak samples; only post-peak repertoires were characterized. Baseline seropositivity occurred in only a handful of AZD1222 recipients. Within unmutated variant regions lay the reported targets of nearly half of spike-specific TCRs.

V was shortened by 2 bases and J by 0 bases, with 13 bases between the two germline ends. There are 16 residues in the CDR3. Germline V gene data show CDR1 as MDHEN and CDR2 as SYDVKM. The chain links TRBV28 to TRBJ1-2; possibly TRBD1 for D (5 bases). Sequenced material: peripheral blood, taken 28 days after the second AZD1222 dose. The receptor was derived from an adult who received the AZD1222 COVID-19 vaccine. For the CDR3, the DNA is TGTGCCAGCAGTTTACTCGTAGGGGCTCCTAACTATGGCTACACCTTC. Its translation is CASSLLVGAPNYGYTF.